Below, one T cell receptor beta chain is given with its context. Trimming removed 1 base from V and 8 bases from J, with 11 bases in between. CDR3 length: 13 residues. CDR1 is SGHAT, CDR2 FQNNGV, per germline. The data stem from a study of T cell changes during pregnancy in multiple sclerosis. Libraries were prepared by immunoSEQ multiplex PCR; TCRdb keeps only in-frame clonotypes and omits some of them. Of around 100,000 clones in the sample, 80% to 95% were seen once. This sequence was found in a female donor with multiple sclerosis, enrolled in a pregnancy study. The chain recombines TRBV11-2 with TRBJ1-2, with a possible D match to TRBD1 (5 bases). The sample consisted of peripheral blood, taken in the third trimester of pregnancy. The CDR3 bases are TGTGCCAGCAGCTTAGGAGGGACTGGGGGCTACACCTTC. This encodes CASSLGGTGGYTF.